This TCR beta chain was captured by sequencing in a study of CD8 T cells in Susac syndrome (dated by TCRdb to about 2019). With respect to the entire study: The study used repertoire sequencing to test whether antigen drove CD8+ T cell activation and differentiation in Susac syndrome. Points the paper makes about the study in general: The number of individuals in the TCR sequencing and HLA analysis was recognized as being relatively small.

V lost 3 bases and J lost 0 bases; the stretch between them is 10 bases long. CDR1 and CDR2 are drawn from the germline V gene: MRHNA, SNTAGT. The CDR3 runs 15 amino acids, cysteine and phenylalanine included. Only the CDR3 portion is preserved as DNA: 45 bases, with reading frame beginning at the first base. High-throughput TCR beta sequencing profiled peripheral blood CD8+ and CD4+ T cells from healthy donors, Susac syndrome patients and multiple sclerosis patients. Multiple sclerosis controls were treatment-naive patients with stable or active relapsing-remitting disease fulfilling revised McDonald criteria. CD8+ TEMRA cells were enriched by FACS, while bulk CD8+ and CD4+ T cells were purified by magnetic negative isolation. Blood was collected in EDTA tubes and processed within 24 hours, with PBMCs isolated through density gradient centrifugation. PBMCs intended for TCR sequencing were cryopreserved in liquid nitrogen and were subsequently thawed in a 37 degrees C water bath. A purity of at least 90% was achieved for sorted or isolated CD4+, CD8+ and CD8+ TEMRA cells.

RNA was extracted with the RNeasy kit and 0.5 to 1 ug was reverse transcribed using random hexamers. The immunoSEQ multiplex PCR assay, covering 54 Vbeta and 13 Jbeta segments, was used to amplify TCR beta CDR3 regions. To correct PCR amplification bias, a synthetic template baseline was used for both primer optimization and computational correction. From the authors' description of their analysis: Reads were assigned to V, D and J genes according to IMGT and analyzed in immunoSEQ Analyzer, with only productive sequences retained. Clonality was computed as one minus Shannon entropy normalized by log2 of the number of productive unique sequences. For each patient and control, public and private clones were evaluated within the 100 most prevalent clones. Susac-specific clones were defined as absent from healthy and MS cohorts, roughly 1,100 published viral clones and other ImmuneACCESS disease sequences. The public reads were reprocessed in TCRdb via fastp at Q25 and MiXCR, keeping in-frame beta chains. Rows with one shared CDR3 protein collapse into an entry with the most common genes and DNA. The V and J calls and clone size are TCRdb's, not the authors'. In all, the sample holds hundreds of thousands of distinct CDR3 sequences, and 93% of those were seen once. The ten largest make up 0.065% to 0.08% of the sample.

A note on this clonotype: No antigen is known for it. Per-base quality was not reported, and no clone a single base away is much larger than it.

The receptor's source is a human donor with multiple sclerosis. Here the chain combines TRBV6-4 and TRBJ2-3, with the D gene not clear enough to name. The sequenced sample was CD4+ T cells from PBMCs. For the CDR3, the sequence is CASSELPTSTDTQYF. DNA sequence: TGTGCCAGCAGTGAGCTCCCTACCAGCACAGATACGCAGTATTTT.